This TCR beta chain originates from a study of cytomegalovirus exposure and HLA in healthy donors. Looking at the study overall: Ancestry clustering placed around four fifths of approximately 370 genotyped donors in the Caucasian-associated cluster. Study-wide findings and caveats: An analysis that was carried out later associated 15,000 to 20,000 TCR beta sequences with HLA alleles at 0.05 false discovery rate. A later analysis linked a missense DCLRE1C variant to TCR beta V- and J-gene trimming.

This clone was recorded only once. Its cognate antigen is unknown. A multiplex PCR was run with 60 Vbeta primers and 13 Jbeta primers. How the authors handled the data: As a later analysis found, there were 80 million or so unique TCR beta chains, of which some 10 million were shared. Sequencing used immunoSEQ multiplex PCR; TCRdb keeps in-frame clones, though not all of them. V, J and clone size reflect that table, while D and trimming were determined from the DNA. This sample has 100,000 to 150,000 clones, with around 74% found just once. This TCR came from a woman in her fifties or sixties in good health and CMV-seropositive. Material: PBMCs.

CDR3 sequence reads: CAWGTGNLGTEAFF. In DNA form, the CDR3 reads TGTGCCTGGGGGACAGGGAACTTGGGCACTGAAGCTTTCTTT. The rearrangement uses TRBV30 and TRBJ1-1; TRBD1 agrees at 9 bases. Germline V gene data show CDR1 as GTSNPN and CDR2 as SVGIG (reference sequence). The CDR3 is 14 residues long. Germline trimming cut 5 bases from V and 4 bases from J; bases unmatched to any gene: 8.